This TCR beta chain stems from a study of blood T cell repertoires in COVID-19. Study as a whole: T cells, B-cell-depleted T cells, or PBMCs provided the cDNA or gDNA that served as material.

Germline V lookup: CDR1 MNHEY, CDR2 SVGAGI. V lost 5 bases to trimming and J lost 6 bases; unmatched junction nucleotides: 4. CDR3 length equals 13 residues. In assigning cohorts, the study relied on participant-reported clinical history. Cohort 3 donors counted as recovered after two negative PCRs, clearance, or resolved symptoms. In the original workflow: Reference gene primer amplification yielded estimated nucleated cell counts. Repertoires were generated with immunoSEQ multiplex PCR, while TCRdb's copy carries only in-frame clones and drops some. Clone size and the V and J calls come from that table; the DNA yielded D and trimming. The sample yields about 170,000 clones, around 91% seen once.

J is TRBJ2-1 and V is TRBV6-5; 7 bases fit TRBD2. This TCR derives from a woman aged 18-29 years who had recovered from COVID-19. The specimen was PBMCs or T cells enriched from blood (not recorded which). CDR3 loop: CASSTLAANEQFF. DNA of the CDR3: TGTGCCAGCAGTACCCTAGCGGCCAATGAGCAGTTCTTC.